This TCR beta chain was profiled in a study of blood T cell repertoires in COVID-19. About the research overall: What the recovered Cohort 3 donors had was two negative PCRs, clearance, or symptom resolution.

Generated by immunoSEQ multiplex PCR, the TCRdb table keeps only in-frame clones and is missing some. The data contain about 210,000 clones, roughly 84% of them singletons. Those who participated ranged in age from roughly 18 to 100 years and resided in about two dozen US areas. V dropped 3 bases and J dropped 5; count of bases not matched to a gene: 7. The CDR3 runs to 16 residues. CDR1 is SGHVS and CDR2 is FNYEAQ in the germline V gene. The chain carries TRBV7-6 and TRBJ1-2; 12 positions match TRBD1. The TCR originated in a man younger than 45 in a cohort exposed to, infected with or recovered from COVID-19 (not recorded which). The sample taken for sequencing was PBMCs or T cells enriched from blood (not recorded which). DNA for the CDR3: TGTGCCAGCAGCTTCGGGGACAGGGGGCGCGGGTATGGCTACACCTTC. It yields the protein CASSFGDRGRGYGYTF.